Listed here are 26 T cell receptor beta chains from one sample, sequenced in a study of metastatic and nonmetastatic thyroid tumors. Prior to thyroid surgery, none of the patients had received any treatment. TCRdb redid the clone calls on the PCR reads using MiXCR. The repertoire consists of fewer than 45,000 clones, with approximately 12% occurring once and the leading ten covering around a tenth. Sequenced: blood. These TCRs come from a female donor with papillary thyroid cancer or a benign thyroid nodule (not recorded which). Some clones in this sample may be carry-over from other donors' samples.

This clone was counted many times. This rearrangement joins TRBV11-2 to TRBJ2-2; TRBD1 agrees at 9 bases. With V trimmed by 8 bases and J by 7 bases, 8 bases remained unmatched. The CDR3 runs 14 residues. Germline loops: CDR1 SGHAT, CDR2 FQNNGV. The CDR3: CASGKTGGGGELFF. In DNA form, the CDR3 reads TGTGCCAGCGGAAAGACAGGGGGTGGCGGGGAGCTGTTTTTT.

This clone was seen many times. The chain recombines TRBV29-1 with TRBJ2-2; 7 bases line up with TRBD1. The V gene's germline CDR1 is SQVTM and CDR2 ANQGSEA. Trimming removed 8 bases from V and 2 bases from J; junction bases left unmatched: 5. This CDR3 region has 13 residues. The CDR3 DNA sequence: TGCAGCACGAGGGACAGTAACACCGGGGAGCTGTTTTTT. This sequence encodes CSTRDSNTGELFF.

This clone was detected ten times or more. The identical CDR3 is also encoded by other nucleotide sequences in the sample. The chain couples TRBV7-6 to TRBJ2-7, with 8 bases aligning to TRBD2. CDR3 length equals 14 residues. J lost 6 bases, V lost 6 bases, and 10 bases had no gene match. Germline values: CDR1 SGHVS, CDR2 FNYEAQ. The CDR3 DNA is TGTGCCAGCAGTCTTAGTACGGGAGGGAGCGAGCAGTACTTC. Protein product: CASSLSTGGSEQYF.

This clone was seen many times. The chain employs TRBV11-2 and TRBJ2-2; tentatively, D is TRBD1 (5 bases). This CDR3 region has 13 residues. The germline CDR1 and CDR2 sequences are SGHAT and FQNNGV. The V end lost 5 bases, the J end lost 3 bases, and 7 bases lay between the germline ends. This chain's CDR3 is CASSLTDTGELFF. CDR3 nucleotides: TGTGCCAGCAGCCTGACAGACACCGGGGAGCTGTTTTTT. The full variable domain, completed using reference TRBV11-2 and TRBJ2-2, is EAGVAQSPRYKIIEKRQSVAFWCNPISGHATLYWYQQILGQGPKLLIQFQNNGVVDDSQLPKDRFSAERLKGVDSTLKIQPAKLEDSAVYLCASSLTDTGELFFGEGSRLTVL.

This clone showed up just a few times. This sequence joins TRBV18 and TRBJ1-1; D is unclear. The CDR3 consists of 13 residues. V was clipped by 4 bases and J by 0 bases, with 6 bases between them. CDR1 is KGHSH and CDR2 is LQKENI in the germline V gene. The CDR3 reads CASSRAVNTEAFF. Here the CDR3 DNA reads TGTGCCAGCTCACGGGCGGTGAACACTGAAGCTTTCTTT.

At least ten counts were recorded for this clone. CDR3 nucleotide sequence: TGCGCCAGCAGCCCCCCGGGGACAGGCTACGAGCAGTACTTC. The encoded protein is CASSPPGTGYEQYF. This chain connects TRBV5-1 to TRBJ2-7; 8 bases agree with TRBD1. The J segment lost 3 bases and the V segment lost 4 bases, leaving 6 bases of the junction unmatched. The CDR3 contains 14 residues. The germline CDR1 and CDR2 sequences are SGHRS and YFSETQ.

The table lists this clone with many counts. The chain recombines TRBV10-3 with TRBJ2-2; perhaps TRBD2 as D (6 bases). In germline, CDR1 is ENHRY, CDR2 SYGVKD. Trimming pared 3 bases from V and 7 bases from J, leaving 27 bases between. This CDR3 is built from 19 residues. In nucleotides, the CDR3 is TGTGCCATCAGTGACCCAATACAGGAGGACTACCAATTTCACGGGGAGCTGTTTTTT. Its protein product is CAISDPIQEDYQFHGELFF.

The V gene is TRBV11-2, the J gene TRBJ1-5; D gene uncertain. The V gene lost 5 bases and the J gene lost 1 base, with 15 bases spanning the gap. The CDR3 is 16 residues long. Per the germline V gene, CDR1 is SGHAT and CDR2 is FQNNGV. CDR3 DNA sequence: TGTGCCAGCAGCCCTTCCGGAGATTCCAGCAATCAGCCCCAGCATTTT. Translation gives CASSPSGDSSNQPQHF.

This clone occurred many times. In nucleotides, the CDR3 is TGTGCCAGCAGTGGGGTGGCGGTGATTGGGAGCACAGATACGCAGTATTTT. Translating it yields CASSGVAVIGSTDTQYF. The V gene is TRBV28, the J gene TRBJ2-3, with D hard to call. This CDR3 has 17 amino acids. Trimming removed 5 bases from V and 0 bases from J, with 18 bases in between. CDR1 is MDHEN and CDR2 is SYDVKM in the germline V gene.

This clone was seen ten or more times. The V call is TRBV20-1, the J call TRBJ1-2; D gene ambiguous. V was trimmed by 1 base and J by 8 bases, leaving 11 bases between them. CDR1 and CDR2 (germline): DFQATT, SNEGSKA (reference sequence). This CDR3 is built from 12 residues. The CDR3 nucleotides are TGCAGTGCTAGAGTGGTGTTAGGCGGCTACACCTTC. As protein: CSARVVLGGYTF.

The table lists this clone with a few counts. CDR3 loop: CASRTGGFSEAFF. CDR3 in DNA: TGTGCCAGTCGGACAGGGGGCTTTTCTGAAGCTTTCTTT. The chain joins TRBV19 to TRBJ1-1; 11 bases fit TRBD1. V was pared by 8 bases and J by 6 bases, with 5 bases of the junction left unmatched. Germline V gene lookup returns CDR1 LNHDA and CDR2 SQIVND (reference sequence). The CDR3 sequence is 13 residues long. Combining the CDR3 with reference TRBV19 and TRBJ1-1 gives the whole variable domain DGGITQSPKYLFRKEGQNVTLSCEQNLNHDAMYWYRQDPGQGLRLIYYSQIVNDFQKGDIAEGYSVSREKKESFPLTVTSAQKNPTAFYLCASRTGGFSEAFFGQGTRLTVV.

The chain links TRBV7-9 to TRBJ2-2; D is uncertain. Germline CDR1 and CDR2: SEHNR and FQNEAQ (reference sequence). There are 15 residues in the CDR3. In DNA, the CDR3 is TGTTTCAGCAGCTTAGTGTCCCCGACCACCGGGGAGCTGTTTTTT. Translated: CFSSLVSPTTGELFF.

As concerns this clone: A much larger clonotype is one base distant, so this may be a read error. The chain has TRBV29-1 and TRBJ2-1, with D possibly being TRBD1 (6 bases). Germline V gives CDR1 SQVTM, CDR2 ANQGSEA. Trimming took off 6 bases at V and 8 bases at J, with 14 bases between the two ends. CDR3 length equals 12 residues. For the CDR3, the DNA is TGCAGCGTAGCGACAGGCTCCCATGAGCAGTTCTTC. Amino acid sequence: CSVATGSHEQFF.

This clone has at least ten counts. The V call is TRBV7-8, the J call TRBJ1-1; D is unresolved. Trimming stripped 6 bases from V and 3 bases from J, with 8 bases between. This CDR3 region has 12 residues. The germline V gene has CDR1 SGHVS and CDR2 FQNEAQ. For the CDR3, the DNA is TGTGCCAGCAGTTCCTCATACACTGAAGCTTTCTTT. As protein: CASSSSYTEAFF. The complete variable domain, with remaining parts taken from reference TRBV7-8 and TRBJ1-1, reads GAGVSQSPRYKVAKRGQDVALRCDPISGHVSLFWYQQALGQGPEFLTYFQNEAQLDKSGLPSDRFFAERPEGSVSTLKIQRTQQEDSAVYLCASSSSYTEAFFGQGTRLTVV.

This clone was observed many times. The chain carries TRBV7-9 and TRBJ2-3, with D maybe TRBD1 (6 bases). Trimming cost V 0 bases and J 11 bases, with 18 bases left between them. CDR1 and CDR2 from the germline V gene are SEHNR and FQNEAQ (reference sequence). This CDR3 contains 15 residues. The CDR3 sequence: CASSLAGIGQREQYF. The CDR3 DNA reads TGTGCCAGCAGCTTAGCTGGGATAGGACAGAGGGAGCAGTATTTT.

This clone came up many times. The chain is built from TRBV28 and TRBJ2-2; D call uncertain. Trimming removed 3 bases at V and 2 bases at J, with 1 base between. Per germline, CDR1 MDHEN and CDR2 SYDVKM. This CDR3 has 12 residues. The CDR3 bases are TGTGCCAGCAGTTTTAACACCGGGGAGCTGTTTTTT. Encoded protein: CASSFNTGELFF.

This clone was observed at least ten times. The rearrangement uses TRBV28 and TRBJ1-1; D not certain. Looked up from germline, CDR1 is MDHEN and CDR2 is SYDVKM. The CDR3 is made up of 11 amino acids. Between the trimmed V and J ends, which lost 2 bases and 9 bases, there was a span of 7 bases. The CDR3 DNA is TGTGCCAGCAGTTTAAGGGTACAAGCTTTCTTT. This sequence encodes CASSLRVQAFF.

This clone was recorded at least ten times. This sequence joins TRBV7-9 and TRBJ1-4, with D possibly matching TRBD1 (5 bases). The germline V gene has CDR1 SEHNR and CDR2 FQNEAQ (reference sequence). V dropped 2 bases and J dropped 6 bases, with 10 bases sitting between them. CDR3 length: 14 amino acids. The CDR3 region is CASSLRQGDEKLFF. CDR3 bases: TGTGCCAGCAGCTTACGGCAGGGTGATGAAAAACTGTTTTTT.

Many counts were recorded for this clone. V is TRBV28 and J is TRBJ1-5; D gene unclear. Between the trimmed V and J ends, which lost 6 bases and 4 bases, there was a span of 10 bases. This CDR3 is 13 amino acids long. The germline V gene encodes CDR1 MDHEN and CDR2 SYDVKM. The CDR3 DNA reads TGTGCCAGCAGCCTCCGATCGAATCAGCCCCAGCATTTT. This encodes CASSLRSNQPQHF.

This clone appeared many times. The gene calls are TRBV29-1 and TRBJ2-1, with 8 bases aligning to TRBD1. Germline V gene lookup returns CDR1 SQVTM and CDR2 ANQGSEA. Trimming at V came to 5 bases and at J to 8 bases, leaving 8 bases not matched to a gene. CDR3 length equals 13 residues. CDR3 nucleotides: TGCAGCGTTAGGAACAGGGGGGTCGATGAGCAGTTCTTC. Its translation is CSVRNRGVDEQFF.

This clone was seen at least ten times. The chain recombines TRBV27 with TRBJ2-1; 9 nucleotides agree with TRBD2. The CDR3 consists of 15 residues. Looked up from germline, CDR1 is MNHEY and CDR2 is SMNVEV (reference sequence). Unmatched junction bases numbered 3, after V lost 1 base and J lost 5 bases. CDR3 sequence (DNA): TGTGCCAGCAGTTTATTAGCGGGAGCCCACAATGAGCAGTTCTTC. It translates to CASSLLAGAHNEQFF.

The chain carries TRBV2 and TRBJ2-3, with D possibly TRBD2 on 5 matching bases. The CDR3 has 15 amino acids. Germline CDR1 and CDR2: SNHLY and FYNNEI. V was shortened by 6 bases and J by 5 bases, with 18 bases between the two germline ends. The CDR3 nucleotides are TGTGCCAGCAGACCTTGGGGAGTTTCGCGAGATACGCAGTATTTT. It translates to CASRPWGVSRDTQYF.

This clone rates as medium-sized (0.01 to 0.1%). The same CDR3 is also encoded by other DNA sequences in this sample. The chain links TRBV6-1 to TRBJ2-3; D uncertain. V was shortened by 2 bases and J by 5 bases, with 5 bases between the two germline ends. Germline V gene lookup returns CDR1 MNHNS and CDR2 SASEGT. The CDR3 runs 12 residues. For the CDR3, the DNA is TGTGCCAGCAGTGAACGGAAAGATACGCAGTATTTT. It specifies CASSERKDTQYF.

At least ten counts were recorded for this clone. The chain combines TRBV11-2 with TRBJ2-1; D is possibly TRBD1 (5 bases). With 1 base removed from V and 10 bases from J, the gap between germline ends came to 11 bases. This CDR3 contains 13 residues. Per germline, CDR1 SGHAT and CDR2 FQNNGV. The DNA of the CDR3 is TGTGCCAGCAGCTTAGGTGAAGGGGTCGAGCAGTTCTTC. Its translation: CASSLGEGVEQFF.

This clone came up many times. This chain's CDR3 is CASSSTLGASRQPQHF. DNA for the CDR3: TGTGCCAGCAGCTCTACCTTAGGGGCTAGCCGGCAGCCCCAGCATTTT. The rearrangement joins TRBV5-8 to TRBJ1-5; maybe TRBD1 (5 bases). V was shortened by 3 bases and J by 7 bases, with 20 bases between the two germline ends. Germline V gene sequence: CDR1 SGHTS, CDR2 YDEGEE. There are 16 residues in the CDR3.

This clone was counted many times. The chain recombines TRBV7-6 with TRBJ2-2; 9 nucleotides match TRBD1. This CDR3 has 12 residues. V shed 6 bases, J shed 13 bases, and the junction held 6 bases outside the gene matches. Germline V CDR1 and CDR2: SGHVS, FNYEAQ. The DNA for the CDR3 is TGTGCCAGCAGGACAGGGGGAGATCGGCTGTTTTTT. Amino acid sequence: CASRTGGDRLFF.